This T cell receptor beta chain was retrieved from a study of regulatory T cells in long-lasting Graves disease. The time point was: newly diagnosed GD, antithyroid drugs for less than 3 months. PBMCs were the source of the RNA used for TCR sequencing. This clonotype was counted ten times or more. In building TCR beta libraries, iRepertoire HTBI primers were used together with Arm-PCR of CDR3 regions. In TCRdb, the multiplex PCR reads were re-called with MiXCR into one record per CDR3 protein. The data contain 450,000 to 600,000 distinct CDR3 sequences, roughly 12% of them singletons. J was trimmed by 0 bases and V by 6 bases; bases with no gene match: 17. The CDR3 covers 19 residues. This sample was also put to use in a study of T cells in Graves' hyperthyroidism and ophthalmopathy.

The chain is built from TRBV12-3 or TRBV12-4 and TRBJ2-1, with 7 bases aligning to TRBD2. The sequence came from a man aged 25 to 40 with Graves disease. Sequencing used peripheral blood mononuclear cells (PBMCs), obtained at new diagnosis, from a patient treated with antithyroid drugs. The CDR3, as DNA: TGTGCCAGCAGCCACCTTCCCCCAAGCGCGGGAGTCTCCTACAATGAGCAGTTCTTC. It yields the protein CASSHLPPSAGVSYNEQFF.